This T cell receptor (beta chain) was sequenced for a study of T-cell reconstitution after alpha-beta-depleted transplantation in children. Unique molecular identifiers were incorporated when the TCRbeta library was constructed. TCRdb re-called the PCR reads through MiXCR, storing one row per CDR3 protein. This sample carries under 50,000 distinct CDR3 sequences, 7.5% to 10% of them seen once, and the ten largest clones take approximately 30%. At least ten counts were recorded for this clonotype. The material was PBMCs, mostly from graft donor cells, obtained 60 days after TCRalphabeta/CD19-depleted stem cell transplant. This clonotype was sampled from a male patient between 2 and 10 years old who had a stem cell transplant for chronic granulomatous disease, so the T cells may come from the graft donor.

This CDR3 reads CASSFLGGPNTGELFF. The DNA of the CDR3 is TGTGCCAGCAGCTTCCTTGGCGGGCCGAACACCGGGGAGCTGTTTTTT. The V gene is TRBV7-9, the J gene TRBJ2-2; TRBD2 is a possible D gene (5 bases). Trimming took off 3 bases at V and 0 bases at J, with 11 bases between the two ends. The CDR3 length is 16 residues. Per the germline V gene, CDR1 is SEHNR and CDR2 is FQNEAQ (reference sequence).